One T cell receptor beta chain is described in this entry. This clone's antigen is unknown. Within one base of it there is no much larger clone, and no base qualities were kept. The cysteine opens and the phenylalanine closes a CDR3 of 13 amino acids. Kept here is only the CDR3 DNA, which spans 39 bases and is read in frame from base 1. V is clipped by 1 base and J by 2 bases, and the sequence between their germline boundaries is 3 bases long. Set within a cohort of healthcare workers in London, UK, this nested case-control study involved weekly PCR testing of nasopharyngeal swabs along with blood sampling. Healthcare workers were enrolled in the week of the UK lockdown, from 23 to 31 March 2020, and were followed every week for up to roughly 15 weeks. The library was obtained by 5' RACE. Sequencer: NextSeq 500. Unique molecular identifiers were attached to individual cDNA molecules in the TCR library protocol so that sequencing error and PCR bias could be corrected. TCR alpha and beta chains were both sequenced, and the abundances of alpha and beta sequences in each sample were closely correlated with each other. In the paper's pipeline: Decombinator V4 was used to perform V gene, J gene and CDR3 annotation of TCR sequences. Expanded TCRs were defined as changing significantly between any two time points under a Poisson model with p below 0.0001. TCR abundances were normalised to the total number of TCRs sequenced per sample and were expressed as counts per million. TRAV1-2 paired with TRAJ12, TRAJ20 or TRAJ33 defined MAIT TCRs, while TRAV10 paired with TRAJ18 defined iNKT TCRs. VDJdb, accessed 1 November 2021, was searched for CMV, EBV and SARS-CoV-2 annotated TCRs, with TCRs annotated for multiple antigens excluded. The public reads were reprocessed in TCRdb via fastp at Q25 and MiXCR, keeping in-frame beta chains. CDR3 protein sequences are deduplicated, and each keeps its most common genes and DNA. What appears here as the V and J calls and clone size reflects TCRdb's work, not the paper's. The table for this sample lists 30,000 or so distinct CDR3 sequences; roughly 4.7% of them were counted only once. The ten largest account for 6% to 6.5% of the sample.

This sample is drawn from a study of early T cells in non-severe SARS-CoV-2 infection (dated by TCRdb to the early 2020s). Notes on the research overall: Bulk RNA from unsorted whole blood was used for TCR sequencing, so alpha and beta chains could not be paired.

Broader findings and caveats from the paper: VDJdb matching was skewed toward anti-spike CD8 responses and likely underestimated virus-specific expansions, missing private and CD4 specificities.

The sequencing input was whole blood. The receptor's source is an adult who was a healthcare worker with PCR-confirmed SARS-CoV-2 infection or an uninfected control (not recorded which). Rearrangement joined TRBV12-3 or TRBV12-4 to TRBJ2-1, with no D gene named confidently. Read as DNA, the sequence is TGTGCCAGCAGTTTAGATACCTACAATGAGCAGTTCTTC. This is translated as CASSLDTYNEQFF.